This entry lists 4 T cell receptor beta chains sequenced from one sample in a study of beta chain features in type 1 diabetes (dated by TCRdb to 2016 to 2019). General conclusions and limits of the study: In all four CD4+ subsets, TCRB CDR3 length was moderately but significantly shorter in type 1 diabetes patients.

The library was made by the immunoSEQ multiplex PCR assay. The entire isolated RNA was reverse transcribed using the High Capacity cDNA Reverse Transcription Kit, and thus expressed TCRB transcripts were sequenced. The source is immuneACCESS, and TCRdb retained only in-frame sequences with V and J called. Part of the clones is not carried over; for the studies checked, unresolved V genes explain less than half of this, and the remainder is unexplained. The sample table contains around 250,000 clones; only one count was recorded for around 21% of them. Together, the top ten hold about 0.028% of the sample. These receptors have no identified antigens. The sequenced sample was naive CD4+ T cells from blood. This specimen's cell subset or site label, per the study, means: true naive CD4+ T cells. These receptors originate from a middle-aged woman with type 1 diabetes.

There are a few counts of this clone. The rearrangement links TRBV30 to TRBJ1-5; D is perhaps TRBD1 (6 bases). V was shortened by 5 bases and J by 9 bases, with 14 bases between the two germline ends. Germline V gives CDR1 GTSNPN, CDR2 SVGIG (reference sequence). The CDR3 is 12 amino acids. In DNA, the CDR3 is TGTGCCTGGGGGGGGGCCCTGGGGCCCCAGCATTTT. Translating it yields CAWGGALGPQHF.

This chain joins TRBV7-8 and TRBJ1-1, with D unresolved. V gave up 0 bases and J gave up 6 bases, with 11 bases separating them. The CDR3 has 14 residues. Germline V gives CDR1 SGHVS, CDR2 FQNEAQ. As DNA, the CDR3 is TGTGCCAGCAGCTTAGCGCGAATAGTGGCTGAAGCTTTCTTT. Its protein product is CASSLARIVAEAFF.

This clone was observed a few times. This sequence joins TRBV25-1 and TRBJ1-6, with D tentatively TRBD1 (6 bases). Germline loops: CDR1 MGHDK, CDR2 SYGVNS. The CDR3 has 15 residues. V lost 2 bases, J lost 6 bases, and 11 bases lay in between. CDR3 DNA sequence: TGTGCCAGCAGTGAACAAGGACAGAGTAATTCACCCCTCCACTTT. Translated: CASSEQGQSNSPLHF.

This clone showed up just a few times. The chain combines TRBV14 with TRBJ1-1; D not resolved. This CDR3 contains 13 residues. In germline, CDR1 is SGHDN, CDR2 FVKESK. Trimming left V 3 bases short and J 7 bases short, with 12 bases between. The CDR3 DNA sequence: TGTGCCAGCAGCCAGAGTGGAGGCGGTGAAGCTTTCTTT. Residues: CASSQSGGGEAFF.